This T cell receptor (beta chain) was sequenced in a study of T cell repertoires in cytomegalovirus infection. Notes on the study in general: Dominating the ex vivo response were TCR beta clonotypes that were CMV-specific and HLA-C-restricted. Identification of carriers of CMV plus the relevant HLA was performed using cumulative public TCR beta family frequency.

MiXCR, applied by TCRdb to the reads, yields one record per CDR3 protein. The sample lists tens of thousands of distinct CDR3 sequences, 33% occurring once. This CDR3 is 16 amino acids long. Germline V gives CDR1 SGHNT, CDR2 YYREEE (reference sequence). Trimming took 0 bases from V and 0 from J, leaving 12 bases between them. Comments on this clonotype: Its antigen is as yet unknown.

The clonotype comes from a human donor in good health (CMV status not recorded). Some clones in this sample may be carry-over from other donors' samples. The rearrangement joins TRBV5-4 to TRBJ1-1; maybe TRBD1 (6 bases). Input material: PBMCs, sequenced either directly or after in vitro stimulation (not recorded which). DNA for the CDR3: TGTGCCAGCAGCTTGGCGGCAGGGGCGATGAACACTGAAGCTTTCTTT. Amino acid sequence: CASSLAAGAMNTEAFF.